The source of this T cell receptor beta chain is a study of cytomegalovirus exposure and HLA in healthy donors. Study-wide context: Tens of millions of unique TCRs from HLA-typed donors were held in an early release of data. Study-wide findings and caveats: It was approximately 150 TCR beta chains that were listed as cytomegalovirus-associated.

On this clone: As yet, its antigen is unknown.

Losses at the gene ends were 5 bases for V and 1 base for J; bases not matched to a gene: 4. Germline lookup yields CDR1 SGHDT and CDR2 YYEEEE. The length of the CDR3 is 14 residues. The PCR was carried out with 60 Vbeta primers and 13 Jbeta primers. The authors' processing: Roughly 10 million shared chains were among about 80 million unique TCR beta chains counted in a later analysis. The repertoire was sequenced with immunoSEQ multiplex PCR; TCRdb's copy has only in-frame clones and lacks some. For V, J and clone size, that table is used; D and trimming come from the DNA. Recorded for this sample: 60,000 or so clones.

The gene calls are TRBV5-6 and TRBJ1-1; 8 positions agree with TRBD1. This sequence was found in a man aged 50-60 years in good health and CMV-seropositive. Sequenced: PBMCs. CDR3 in DNA: TGTGCCAGCAGGCAAACAGGGGGGAACACTGAAGCTTTCTTT. Its translation: CASRQTGGNTEAFF.